This T cell receptor (beta chain) was captured in a study of T cell responses to AZD1222 COVID-19 vaccine. Whole-study results and caveats: AZD1222 recipients seropositive at baseline numbered only six or seven. With dominance at 160-218 and 743-854, vaccine-associated CD4 TCRs spanned spike. Increases in Spike-specific TCR breadth and depth were seen after two AZD1222 doses.

Data came from immunoSEQ multiplex PCR; TCRdb stores just in-frame clones and leaves some out. The table has some 130,000 clones, 90% seen once. The CDR3 length is 13 residues. The germline CDR1 and CDR2 sequences are SGHTA and FQGNSA. V trimming: 4 bases; J trimming: 8 bases; junction bases outside the gene matches: 6. As for this clone: Its antigen is not known.

This rearrangement joins TRBV7-2 to TRBJ1-2; 8 nucleotides match TRBD1. This material consisted of peripheral blood, taken on day 0 of AZD1222 vaccination. The sequence came from an adult in good health. CDR3 nucleotides: TGTGCCAGCAGCTCACGGGACAGGAGCGGCTACACCTTC. Protein sequence: CASSSRDRSGYTF.